The 7 T cell receptor beta chains listed next were all sequenced from one sample in a study of blood T cell repertoires in COVID-19. Method: immunoSEQ multiplex PCR; TCRdb's copy keeps in-frame clones and lacks some. The sample has 300,000 to 450,000 clones, 70% to 90% seen once. Specimen: peripheral blood. The receptors here all came from a young woman with COVID-19, enrolled during active disease.

The J gene is TRBJ1-1, the V gene TRBV30; D is uncertain. CDR1 is GTSNPN and CDR2 is SVGIG in the germline V gene (reference sequence). V lost 4 bases and J lost 2, with 11 bases in between. This CDR3 is built from 13 residues. The CDR3 nucleotides are TGTGCCTGGACCATCGGTCTAAACACTGAAGCTTTCTTT. It translates to CAWTIGLNTEAFF.

This rearrangement joins TRBV5-1 to TRBJ1-4, with 8 bases fitting TRBD1. This CDR3 contains 16 residues. Per germline, CDR1 SGHRS and CDR2 YFSETQ. J was trimmed by 5 bases and V by 4 bases; bases with no gene match: 10. The CDR3 nucleotides are TGCGCCAGCAGCCTTCGGACAGGGTTCGCAAATGAAAAACTGTTTTTT. It codes for CASSLRTGFANEKLFF.

This clone was detected once. The CDR3 sequence is CAISGSQGLSGANVLTF. The CDR3 DNA follows: TGTGCCATCAGTGGGTCGCAGGGCCTCTCTGGGGCCAACGTCCTGACTTTC. This chain uses TRBV10-3 with TRBJ2-6; D may be TRBD1 (5 bases). The germline CDR1 and CDR2 sequences are ENHRY and SYGVKD. V was cut by 4 bases and J by 0 bases, with 13 bases left in between. The CDR3 is made up of 17 amino acids.

The J gene is TRBJ1-6, the V gene TRBV10-1; 10 positions agree with TRBD1. CDR1 is WNHNN and CDR2 is SYGVQD in the germline V gene (reference sequence). V dropped 10 bases and J dropped 7; count of bases not matched to a gene: 4. The CDR3 is 13 amino acids. This CDR3 reads CATTDRGNSPLHF. The CDR3 DNA is TGCGCCACTACGGACAGGGGGAATTCACCCCTCCACTTT.

V is TRBV11-3 and J is TRBJ2-2; 8 nucleotides align to TRBD1. Germline V lookup: CDR1 SGHNT, CDR2 YENEEA. Trimming removed 5 bases from V and 2 bases from J; junction bases left unmatched: 7. This CDR3 contains 16 residues. CDR3 loop: CASSPFQGANTGELFF. The CDR3 nucleotides are TGTGCCAGCAGCCCGTTCCAGGGGGCTAACACCGGGGAGCTGTTTTTT.

The rearrangement links TRBV27 to TRBJ2-2; 10 bases are shared with TRBD2. This CDR3 spans 15 amino acids. Per the germline V gene, CDR1 is MNHEY and CDR2 is SMNVEV (reference sequence). The junction had 6 bases not matched to a gene; V was cut back by 6 bases and J by 5 bases. The CDR3 DNA follows: TGTGCCAGCAGCCAGACTAGCGGGCGTACCGGGGAGCTGTTTTTT. Protein sequence: CASSQTSGRTGELFF.

This clone was seen just once. The CDR3: CASSTLGGASQETQYF. The CDR3 DNA follows: TGTGCCAGCAGCACCCTCGGGGGGGCGTCGCAAGAGACCCAGTACTTC. The rearrangement uses TRBV7-2 and TRBJ2-5, with 8 bases that match TRBD2. The V and J ends lost 5 bases and 2 bases, in that order; junction bases with no gene match: 10. Germline CDR1 SGHTA, CDR2 FQGNSA. This CDR3 comprises 16 residues.